These T cell receptor beta chains were read from a single sample in a study of T-cell memory formation after mild COVID-19. TCRdb passed the 5' RACE reads through MiXCR, listing each CDR3 protein once. Of fewer than 450,000 distinct CDR3 sequences detected, roughly 20% appear once; the ten largest clones hold approximately 13%. Material: PBMCs or a T cell subset sorted from them (not recorded which). These receptors all stem from an adult woman who had mild COVID-19 (a few samples of this study predate the infection). Cell type and time point are not known. Each CDR3 is given with its conserved first and last residue. Each record gives: J gene, D gene, clone size, V gene, CDR3 protein. The D gene is left open where the match is weak. Rows give clone size only sometimes, using once, few, many, or a class for an expanded clone.

>TRBJ1-1|NA|NA|TRBV19
CASTTGTSPNTEAFF
>TRBJ1-1|NA|few|TRBV30
CAWSVWRVNTEAFF
>TRBJ2-5|NA|NA|TRBV4-1
CASSQAVTRETQYF
>TRBJ2-1|TRBD2|once|TRBV5-4
CASSWLSGGAYNEQFF
>TRBJ1-5|TRBD1|NA|TRBV2
CASSEALPTGQGGYQPQHF
>TRBJ2-7|NA|few|TRBV10-3
CAIREQSTYEQYF
>TRBJ2-3|TRBD2|many|TRBV20-1
CSASSAGGTDTQYF
>TRBJ2-1|TRBD2|NA|TRBV12-3/TRBV12-4
CASSWGTSQSNEQFF
>TRBJ1-6|NA|NA|TRBV7-8
CASSLYGLTGSPLHF
>TRBJ2-7|TRBD2|few|TRBV3-1
CASSGSGSGHEQYF
>TRBJ2-7|TRBD2|few|TRBV7-8
CASSSDNPGLAGAYEQYF
>TRBJ2-5|NA|few|TRBV6-2/TRBV6-3
CASRGFGWRETQYF
>TRBJ2-5|NA|NA|TRBV14
CASSQDHRQTQYF
>TRBJ2-3|NA|NA|TRBV7-9
CASRRSASTDTQYF
>TRBJ2-4|TRBD2|many|TRBV5-5
CASSPTSGKNIQYF
>TRBJ2-7|NA|NA|TRBV12-3/TRBV12-4
CASSFYVGEQYF
>TRBJ2-3|NA|few|TRBV18
CASSTSVSTDTQYF